This paragraph covers one T cell receptor beta chain sequence. These data come from a study of neurological immune-mediated disorders. Time point here: longitudinal time-point 2. By 5'RACE with 10-nucleotide random UMIs, the cDNA was made. The authors obtained over 160 million TCR-beta sequences from 15-18 subjects per sequencing run. From the 5' RACE reads, TCRdb called clonotypes with MiXCR, one entry per CDR3 protein. Of about 60,000 distinct CDR3 sequences in the sample, more than 7.5% were seen once. Germline values: CDR1 MNHEY, CDR2 SMNVEV (reference sequence). This CDR3 has 15 amino acids. The germline V and J ends were trimmed by 4 bases and 1 base, with 14 bases remaining between them.

The chain carries TRBV27 and TRBJ2-7; the D call may be TRBD1 or TRBD2 (5 bases each). This receptor was obtained from a young man in good health. Sequencing was done on a sample of PBMCs. This chain's CDR3 is CASSSLGAGSYEQYF. Here the CDR3 DNA reads TGTGCCAGCAGTTCCCTCGGGGCAGGGTCCTACGAGCAGTACTTC.